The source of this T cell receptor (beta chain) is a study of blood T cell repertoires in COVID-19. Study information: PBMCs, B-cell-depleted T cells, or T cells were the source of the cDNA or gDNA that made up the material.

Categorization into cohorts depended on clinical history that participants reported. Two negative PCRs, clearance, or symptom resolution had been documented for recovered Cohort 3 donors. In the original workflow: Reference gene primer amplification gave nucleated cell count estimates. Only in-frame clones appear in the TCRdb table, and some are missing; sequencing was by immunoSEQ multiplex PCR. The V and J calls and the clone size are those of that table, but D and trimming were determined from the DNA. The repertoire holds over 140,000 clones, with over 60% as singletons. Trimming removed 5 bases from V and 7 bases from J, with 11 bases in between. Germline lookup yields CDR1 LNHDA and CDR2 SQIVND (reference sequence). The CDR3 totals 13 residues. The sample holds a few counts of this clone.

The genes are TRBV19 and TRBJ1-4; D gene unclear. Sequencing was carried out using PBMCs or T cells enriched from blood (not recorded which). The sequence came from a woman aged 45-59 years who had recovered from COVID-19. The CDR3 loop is CASSLAGSEKLFF. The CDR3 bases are TGTGCCAGTAGTTTGGCGGGGAGTGAAAAACTGTTTTTT.